A single sample is the source of the 13 T cell receptor beta chains below, sequenced in a study of regulatory T cells in long-lasting Graves disease. Building of the TCR beta libraries involved iRepertoire HTBI primers and Arm-PCR of CDR3 regions. TCRdb ran MiXCR on the multiplex PCR reads and lists one entry per CDR3 protein. The repertoire holds around 500,000 distinct CDR3 sequences, with 12% as singletons. The time point denotes: newly diagnosed GD, antithyroid drugs for less than 3 months. The TCR library was made from RNA extracted from PBMCs. The sample also formed part of further work on T cells in Graves' hyperthyroidism and ophthalmopathy.

The sequenced sample was peripheral blood mononuclear cells (PBMCs), obtained at new diagnosis, from a patient treated with antithyroid drugs. The receptors were gathered from a woman younger than 45 with Graves disease.

The sample holds many counts of this clonotype. The CDR3 DNA sequence: TGTGCCAGCAGCTTAGACAGGATCTATGGCTACACCTTC. The encoded protein is CASSLDRIYGYTF. J is TRBJ1-2 and V is TRBV7-8, with D perhaps matching TRBD1 (5 bases). The CDR3 spans 13 residues. Germline V gene lookup returns CDR1 SGHVS and CDR2 FQNEAQ. The V end was cut by 1 base, the J end by 4 bases, with 7 bases between.

This clonotype occurred a few times. This chain joins TRBV7-8 and TRBJ1-6; TRBD1 matches 9 bases. The V gene end was trimmed by 7 bases and the J gene end by 2 bases; junction bases not matched to a gene: 6. In germline, CDR1 is SGHVS, CDR2 FQNEAQ. The length of the CDR3 is 16 residues. The CDR3 sequence: CASTGTGNTYNSPLHF. The CDR3 DNA follows: TGTGCCAGCACCGGGACAGGGAACACCTATAATTCACCCCTCCACTTT.

This clonotype was seen a handful of times. The V and J genes are TRBV4-3 and TRBJ2-7; TRBD1 agrees at 10 bases. Trimming cost V 0 bases and J 5 bases; bases outside gene matches: 4. The CDR3 extends over 15 amino acids. The germline gives CDR1 LGHNA, CDR2 YSLEER. The CDR3 region is CASSQDWTGGNEQYF. DNA of the CDR3: TGCGCCAGCAGCCAAGATTGGACAGGGGGAAACGAGCAGTACTTC.

This clonotype was recorded many times. The chain is built from TRBV20-1 and TRBJ2-7, with TRBD2 matching 7 bases. The trim removed 6 bases at V and 3 bases at J, leaving 8 bases unmatched. Germline CDR1 and CDR2: DFQATT and SNEGSKA (reference sequence). CDR3 size: 13 residues. CDR3 DNA: TGCAGTGCGTACCCGGGACTATACTACGAGCAGTACTTC. Protein: CSAYPGLYYEQYF.

This clonotype was detected ten times or more. V is TRBV28 and J is TRBJ2-1, with 12 bases that match TRBD2. The J segment lost 7 bases and the V segment lost 6 bases, leaving 1 base of the junction unmatched. The CDR3 is 13 residues long. Germline V lookup: CDR1 MDHEN, CDR2 SYDVKM. This CDR3 is CASRLAGGNEQFF. The DNA for the CDR3 is TGTGCCAGCAGGCTAGCGGGAGGGAATGAGCAGTTCTTC. Looking up the rest from reference TRBV28 and TRBJ2-1 gives the full variable domain: DVKVTQSSRYLVKRTGEKVFLECVQDMDHENMFWYRQDPGLGLRLIYFSYDVKMKEKGDIPEGYSVSREKKERFSLILESASTNQTSMYLCASRLAGGNEQFFGPGTRLTVL.

The chain employs TRBV20-1 and TRBJ2-1; maybe TRBD2 (5 bases). There are 12 residues in the CDR3. Between the trimmed V and J ends, which lost 5 bases and 7 bases, there was a span of 12 bases. Per the germline V gene, CDR1 is DFQATT and CDR2 is SNEGSKA (reference sequence). Here the CDR3 DNA reads TGCAGTGCTGTAACTAGTTGGAATGAGCAGTTCTTC. This gives the protein CSAVTSWNEQFF.

This chain connects TRBV19 to TRBJ2-7; 9 positions match TRBD2. The CDR3 is made up of 14 amino acids. V lost 3 bases, J lost 4 bases, and 4 bases stayed unmatched. Germline CDR1 and CDR2: LNHDA and SQIVND (reference sequence). Here the CDR3 reads CASSMSGLAYEQYF. CDR3 bases: TGTGCCAGTAGTATGTCGGGACTAGCTTACGAGCAGTACTTC.

The V gene is TRBV29-1, the J gene TRBJ2-1; 8 bases are a match to TRBD1. The CDR3 covers 15 residues. With 5 bases clipped from V and 8 bases from J, the junction kept 14 bases outside the gene matches. Germline assignment: CDR1 SQVTM and CDR2 ANQGSEA. This CDR3 is CSVSSRQGKRYEQFF. The DNA of the CDR3 is TGCAGCGTTTCCTCTCGACAGGGGAAGCGGTATGAGCAGTTCTTC.

This clonotype was counted many times. The rearrangement uses TRBV7-2 and TRBJ1-2, with unresolved D. The CDR3 covers 12 residues. Trimming took off 2 bases at V and 5 bases at J, with 6 bases between the two ends. The germline gives CDR1 SGHTA, CDR2 FQGNSA. The CDR3: CASSLYQYGYTF. CDR3 bases: TGTGCCAGCAGCTTATACCAGTATGGCTACACCTTC.

This clonotype was detected a few times. J is TRBJ2-7 and V is TRBV6-1; TRBD2 might be the D (6 bases). Germline CDR1 reads MNHNS; CDR2 reads SASEGT. This CDR3 is built from 12 residues. Trimming pared 8 bases from V and 3 bases from J, leaving 11 bases between. CDR3 sequence: CASWDFGYEQYF. The CDR3 nucleotides are TGTGCCAGCTGGGACTTCGGCTACGAGCAGTACTTC.

This clonotype was detected many times. In DNA, the CDR3 is TGTGCCAGCAGGTGGCGTTATAGCGGAACCTACGAGCAGTACTTC. Amino acid sequence: CASRWRYSGTYEQYF. J is TRBJ2-7 and V is TRBV2; maybe TRBD2 (6 bases). Deletions cut 6 bases from V and 2 bases from J, with 17 bases between. Germline V gene sequence: CDR1 SNHLY, CDR2 FYNNEI. The CDR3 is 15 residues long.

CDR3 amino acids: CSARSGTGSQPQHF. CDR3 bases: TGCAGTGCTAGATCCGGGACAGGGAGTCAGCCCCAGCATTTT. The V and J genes are TRBV20-1 and TRBJ1-5; the match to TRBD1 covers 9 bases. The J segment lost 6 bases and the V segment lost 2 bases, leaving 5 bases of the junction unmatched. Germline V gene data show CDR1 as DFQATT and CDR2 as SNEGSKA (reference sequence). This CDR3 contains 14 residues.

This clonotype was counted a few times. This rearrangement joins TRBV18 to TRBJ2-7, with D uncertain. CDR1 KGHSH and CDR2 LQKENI come from the germline V gene. The CDR3 is made up of 14 amino acids. Trimming stripped 2 bases from V and 4 bases from J, with 12 bases between. The CDR3 sequence: CASSPKDLSYEQYF. CDR3 sequence (DNA): TGTGCCAGCTCACCAAAGGACCTCTCATACGAGCAGTACTTC.